These 8 T cell receptor beta chains originate from one sample sequenced in a study of molecular identifiers for immune sequencing clone quantification. A single record per CDR3 protein comes from TCRdb applying MiXCR to the PCR reads. The sample lists nearly 20,000 distinct CDR3 sequences; roughly 20% were seen once. The sample was naive CD8+ T cells from blood, with Jurkat cell RNA spiked in. Specified subset: FACS-sorted CD8+CD4-CCR7+CD45RA+ naive T cells. The receptors originated from a human donor in good health. Some libraries in this study had Jurkat cell RNA spiked in.

The chain has TRBV28 and TRBJ2-7, with no clear D. The CDR3 sequence is 16 residues long. Trimming shortened V by 2 bases and J by 2 bases, and 16 bases separated the two germline ends. Germline V CDR1 and CDR2: MDHEN, SYDVKM. Here the CDR3 DNA reads TGTGCCAGCAGTTTAAGAGAAGTTGGTGGAGCCTACGAGCAGTACTTC. Translating it yields CASSLREVGGAYEQYF.

Comments on this clonotype: A read error may explain this, as a much larger clone is one base away. The chain has TRBV5-1 and TRBJ2-7; 11 bases are a match to TRBD1. Germline-derived CDR1 and CDR2 are SGHRS and YFSETQ. J was trimmed by 2 bases and V by 2 bases; bases with no gene match: 12. This CDR3 contains 18 residues. The CDR3 sequence is CASSFRTGGAKYPYEQYF. DNA of the CDR3: TGCGCCAGCAGCTTTCGGACAGGGGGCGCGAAATACCCCTACGAGCAGTACTTC.

This clonotype qualifies as medium-sized (0.01 to 0.1%). The chain combines TRBV28 with TRBJ2-5; possible D gene TRBD2, 5 bases. The CDR3 runs to 22 residues. V was clipped by 6 bases and J by 4 bases, with 39 bases between them. The germline V gene has CDR1 MDHEN and CDR2 SYDVKM. The CDR3 region has the DNA TGTGCCAGCAGCGGACCTTCCTGGGGAGACTCCTTCGAAGATGTCTATGTAGAGACCCAGTACTTC. This codes for CASSGPSWGDSFEDVYVETQYF.

This chain links TRBV2 with TRBJ2-3, with D perhaps TRBD1 (6 bases). The V and J ends lost 3 bases and 2 bases respectively, with 18 bases between them. This CDR3 region has 17 residues. Germline V gene lookup returns CDR1 SNHLY and CDR2 FYNNEI. The CDR3 nucleotides read TGTGCCAGCAGTGACTATACAGGGATGGGGTACACAGATACGCAGTATTTT. Translating it yields CASSDYTGMGYTDTQYF.

This clonotype was seen at least ten times. The chain is built from TRBV7-9 and TRBJ2-7, with D possibly TRBD1 on 5 matching bases. CDR3 length: 12 residues. Trimming left V 8 bases short and J 6 bases short, with 14 bases between. In germline, CDR1 is SEHNR, CDR2 FQNEAQ (reference sequence). DNA for the CDR3: TGTGCCAGCGTCCCTGGGCAGGGCGAGCAGTACTTC. It is translated as CASVPGQGEQYF. Filled out from reference TRBV7-9 and TRBJ2-7, the complete variable domain reads DTGVSQNPRHKITKRGQNVTFRCDPISEHNRLYWYRQTLGQGPEFLTYFQNEAQLEKSRLLSDRFSAERPKGSFSTLEIQRTEQGDSAMYLCASVPGQGEQYFGPGTRLTVT.

This clonotype was observed many times. The V gene is TRBV6-1, the J gene TRBJ1-5; D is unclear. CDR1 and CDR2 from the germline V gene are MNHNS and SASEGT. Trimming cost V 6 bases and J 0 bases, with 12 bases left between them. The CDR3 length is 15 residues. DNA for the CDR3: TGTGCCAGCAGGGAGATACCTTATAGCAATCAGCCCCAGCATTTT. Residues: CASREIPYSNQPQHF.

Note on this clonotype: One base away lies a much larger clone, so this may be a sequencing read error. The chain uses TRBV14 and TRBJ2-2; tentative D call: TRBD2 (5 bases). There are 12 residues in the CDR3. Per the germline V gene, CDR1 is SGHDN and CDR2 is FVKESK. The CDR3 DNA reads TGTGCCAGCAGCTACGAGACCGGGGAGCTGCTTTTT. This codes for CASSYETGELLF.

V usage is TRBV27 and J usage is TRBJ2-3, with D hard to call. Trimming took 3 bases from V and 1 from J, leaving 11 bases between them. CDR3 size: 15 residues. The germline gives CDR1 MNHEY, CDR2 SMNVEV (reference sequence). CDR3 nucleotide sequence: TGTGCCAGCAGTTTTGAGGCCCGGGGCACAGATACGCAGTATTTT. Amino acid sequence: CASSFEARGTDTQYF.